Listed here is a single T cell receptor beta chain. The data originate from a study of blood T cell repertoires in COVID-19. Looking at the study overall: PBMCs, B-cell-depleted T cells, or T cells were the source of the cDNA or gDNA that made up the material.

With 3 bases removed from V and 1 base from J, the gap between germline ends came to 9 bases. Germline CDR1 reads LNHNV; CDR2 reads YYDKDF (reference sequence). The CDR3 consists of 14 residues. As handled by the study authors: Quantification of nucleated cells was approximated via reference gene primer amplification. The protocol was immunoSEQ multiplex PCR, while the TCRdb copy is restricted to in-frame clones and leaves out a portion. That table gives V, J and clone size, and the DNA gave D and trimming. The sample has 200,000 to 250,000 clones; around four fifths are singletons. The sequence was obtained from a woman aged 55-75 years with active or convalescent COVID-19. Source material: peripheral blood. This chain connects TRBV15 to TRBJ1-1; D remains ambiguous. The CDR3 spells CATSSYNRNTEAFF. The CDR3 coding sequence is TGTGCCACCAGCAGCTATAACAGGAACACTGAAGCTTTCTTT.